This T cell receptor beta chain originates from a study of blood T cell repertoires in COVID-19. In the authors' methods: Quantification of nucleated cells was approximated via reference gene primer amplification. Produced via immunoSEQ multiplex PCR; TCRdb's table is partial and in-frame only. V and J calls and clone size are given by that table; D and trimming were obtained from the DNA. The data hold approximately 210,000 clones, with over 75% observed a single time. This clone appeared once. Sequencing used peripheral blood. The clonotype comes from a man aged 45 to 65 with COVID-19, enrolled during active disease.

In DNA, the CDR3 is TGTGCCAGTAGTATACGGAGTGAGCAGTTCTTC. This encodes CASSIRSEQFF. This sequence joins TRBV19 and TRBJ2-1; D ambiguous. Trimming took 2 bases from V and 9 from J, leaving 5 bases between them. This CDR3 is built from 11 residues. Germline CDR1 reads LNHDA; CDR2 reads SQIVND (reference sequence).